These 13 T cell receptor beta chains share one sample of origin, sequenced in a study of spatial heterogeneity in lung cancer. TCRdb reanalysed the 5' RACE reads using MiXCR and keeps one entry per CDR3 protein. This repertoire shows more than 80,000 distinct CDR3 sequences, approximately 12% found once; its top ten account for under 50%. Time point meaning: sample taken at primary tumor resection. Material for sequencing was whole RNA from tumor, nontumor lung or frozen PBMC, left unsorted. The starting material was PBMCs, obtained at surgery. Receptors were obtained from a male donor with early-stage non-small cell lung cancer.

This clonotype was detected only a few times. The chain employs TRBV2 and TRBJ2-1; TRBD2 aligns across 10 bases. The CDR3 length is 15 residues. Losses at the gene ends were 0 bases for V and 10 bases for J; bases not matched to a gene: 6. Germline CDR1 SNHLY, CDR2 FYNNEI. The CDR3 coding sequence is TGTGCCAGCAGTGAAGCGTCTAGCGGGGGCTGGGAGCAGTTCTTC. Translating it yields CASSEASSGGWEQFF.

The chain recombines TRBV7-2 with TRBJ2-2; D is perhaps TRBD1 or TRBD2 (5 bases each). The CDR3 has 15 residues. Germline values: CDR1 SGHTA, CDR2 FQGNSA. Trimming left V 4 bases short and J 1 base short, with 10 bases between. CDR3 residues: CASSSGRMNTGELFF. The CDR3 DNA reads TGTGCCAGCAGCTCGGGACGGATGAACACCGGGGAGCTGTTTTTT. Full variable domain (outside the CDR3, taken from reference TRBV7-2 and TRBJ2-2): GAGVSQSPSNKVTEKGKDVELRCDPISGHTALYWYRQSLGQGLEFLIYFQGNSAPDKSGLPSDRFSAERTGGSVSTLTIQRTQQEDSAVYLCASSSGRMNTGELFFGEGSRLTVL.

This clonotype showed up just once. This rearrangement joins TRBV2 to TRBJ2-2; D possibly corresponds to TRBD2 (6 bases). Trimming left V 0 bases short and J 5 bases short, with 7 bases between. The germline CDR1 and CDR2 sequences are SNHLY and FYNNEI. This CDR3 contains 14 residues. CDR3 nucleotide sequence: TGTGCCAGCAGTGAAGCTGGGGGGACCGGGGAGCTGTTTTTT. Protein product: CASSEAGGTGELFF.

This clonotype was found many times. V gene TRBV10-3 combines with J gene TRBJ2-5, with 8 bases fitting TRBD1. V dropped 4 bases and J dropped 5; count of bases not matched to a gene: 0. Germline V gives CDR1 ENHRY, CDR2 SYGVKD. CDR3 length: 12 amino acids. The CDR3 spells CAISGQGETQYF. The CDR3 DNA is TGTGCCATCAGTGGACAGGGGGAGACCCAGTACTTC.

The rearrangement joins TRBV29-1 to TRBJ2-1, with 7 bases that match TRBD1. The CDR3 has 13 amino acids. V shed 6 bases and J 4 bases; nucleotides not matched to a gene: 6. Germline CDR1 and CDR2: SQVTM and ANQGSEA. In DNA, the CDR3 is TGCAGCGTCCTCGGGACAGTTTACAATGAGCAGTTCTTC. Its protein product is CSVLGTVYNEQFF.

In this sample, this clonotype turned up a few times. The chain carries TRBV23-1 and TRBJ2-1; TRBD1 aligns across 9 bases. TRBV23-1 qualifies as an ORF whose function is uncertain. Trimming removed 9 bases from V and 6 bases from J; junction bases left unmatched: 15. This CDR3 spans 16 amino acids. The CDR3 DNA sequence: TGCGCCAGGAGCCGGGACAGGGCCGTATCTGGCAATGAGCAGTTCTTC. It encodes CARSRDRAVSGNEQFF.

This sequence joins TRBV3-1 and TRBJ2-3; D is possibly TRBD1 (6 bases). V was cut by 5 bases and J by 3 bases, with 15 bases left in between. Germline V gene lookup returns CDR1 LGHDT and CDR2 YNNKEL (reference sequence). The CDR3 loop spans 15 amino acids. The CDR3, as DNA: TGTGCCAGCAGCTACGGACAGCGGTGGACAGATACGCAGTATTTT. Translation: CASSYGQRWTDTQYF.

This clonotype has a handful of counts. This sequence joins TRBV11-1 and TRBJ2-3; TRBD2 matches at 12 bases. This CDR3 region has 16 residues. Germline lookup yields CDR1 SGHAT and CDR2 FQDESV (reference sequence). V was clipped by 5 bases and J by 1 base; unmatched bases: 4. The CDR3 DNA sequence: TGTGCCAGCAGCCACAGGACTAGCGGGGGCACAGATACGCAGTATTTT. Its protein is CASSHRTSGGTDTQYF.

This clonotype occurred many times. V usage is TRBV4-3 and J usage is TRBJ1-2; 8 bases align to TRBD1. The length of the CDR3 is 17 residues. Germline loops: CDR1 LGHNA, CDR2 YSLEER. Trimming at V came to 5 bases and at J to 3 bases, leaving 14 bases not matched to a gene. The CDR3 is CASSGRSAGGFDYGYTF. CDR3 nucleotides: TGCGCCAGCAGCGGGCGCTCGGCAGGGGGCTTCGACTATGGCTACACCTTC.

Ten or more counts support this clonotype. The CDR3 coding sequence is TGTGCCAGTAGTACTACAGGGGGCAATCAGCCCCAGCATTTT. It encodes CASSTTGGNQPQHF. V gene TRBV19 combines with J gene TRBJ1-5; 7 nucleotides line up with TRBD1. Germline trimming cut 4 bases from V and 2 bases from J; bases unmatched to any gene: 2. The germline V gene encodes CDR1 LNHDA and CDR2 SQIVND (reference sequence). The CDR3 contains 14 residues.

The rearrangement uses TRBV27 and TRBJ1-2; D unresolved. CDR1 and CDR2 from the germline V gene are MNHEY and SMNVEV (reference sequence). Between the trimmed V and J ends, which lost 3 bases and 6 bases, there was a span of 20 bases. The CDR3 loop spans 16 amino acids. The CDR3 sequence is CASSFTPSLGRDGYTF. CDR3 coding DNA: TGTGCCAGCAGTTTTACGCCGTCTCTGGGCCGGGATGGCTACACCTTC.

This clonotype was observed a handful of times. The CDR3 loop reads CASSFSGGANEQFF. The DNA of the CDR3 is TGTGCCAGCAGCTTTAGCGGGGGGGCCAATGAGCAGTTCTTC. The genes are TRBV7-3 and TRBJ2-1, with TRBD2 matching 11 bases. The CDR3 runs 14 residues. V was pared by 3 bases and J by 6 bases, with 1 base of the junction left unmatched. Looked up from germline, CDR1 is SGHTA and CDR2 is FQGTGA.

The sample holds a few counts of this clonotype. The chain uses TRBV6-5 and TRBJ1-2, with 8 positions matching TRBD1. CDR1 is MNHEY and CDR2 is SVGAGI in the germline V gene. Unmatched junction bases numbered 9, after V lost 2 bases and J lost 10 bases. This CDR3 spans 14 amino acids. The CDR3 here is CASSYGSRGRDYTF. In DNA, the CDR3 is TGTGCCAGCAGTTACGGGTCCAGGGGGCGCGACTACACCTTC.